Below, 5 T cell receptor beta chains from the same sample are listed, as sequenced in a study of blood T cell repertoires in COVID-19 (dated by TCRdb to 2020 to 2022). The library was prepared using the immunoSEQ multiplex PCR assay. This is the immuneACCESS table as TCRdb keeps it, with only in-frame sequences that have V and J called. A part of the clones is gone; compared with another copy, unresolved V genes explain less than half, and the rest is unexplained. Across this sample there are around 46,000 clones, with approximately 88% seen only once. The ten largest make up around 50% of the sample. Sequencing was carried out using peripheral blood. The receptors here all came from a man aged 70 or older with acute or convalescent COVID-19.

This clone was picked up a small number of times. This chain joins TRBV19 and TRBJ1-6, with D perhaps matching TRBD1 (5 bases). The CDR3 has 15 amino acids. Germline V gives CDR1 LNHDA, CDR2 SQIVND (reference sequence). Trimming pared 4 bases from V and 8 bases from J, leaving 15 bases between. The DNA of the CDR3 is TGTGCCAGTAGTACCAACCCCGGAGGGGATTCACCCCTCCACTTT. This encodes CASSTNPGGDSPLHF.

The chain employs TRBV2 and TRBJ1-2; TRBD1 agrees at 8 bases. Germline V lookup: CDR1 SNHLY, CDR2 FYNNEI. J was trimmed by 5 bases and V by 2 bases; bases with no gene match: 10. This CDR3 region has 16 residues. The CDR3 region has the DNA TGTGCCAGCAGTGAATCTGGACAGGGAGGGGCTTATGGCTACACCTTC. Translation: CASSESGQGGAYGYTF.

The chain carries TRBV14 and TRBJ2-2; D perhaps matches TRBD2 (5 bases). The V gene's germline CDR1 is SGHDN and CDR2 FVKESK. V lost 6 bases, J lost 11 bases, and 13 bases lay in between. CDR3 length: 12 amino acids. DNA for the CDR3: TGTGCCAGCAGAGACGGACTGGGCGAGCTGTTTTTT. This gives the protein CASRDGLGELFF.

The V and J genes are TRBV29-1 and TRBJ2-1; 12 nucleotides agree with TRBD2. Looked up from germline, CDR1 is SQVTM and CDR2 is ANQGSEA. V was clipped by 5 bases and J by 4 bases; unmatched bases: 9. This CDR3 region has 16 residues. The CDR3 DNA is TGCAGCGTTACAGGACTAGCGGGAAGGGTTTACAATGAGCAGTTCTTC. Its protein is CSVTGLAGRVYNEQFF.

This clone occurred once. The CDR3 nucleotides are TGTGCCAGCAGCTTGTACGCTAGCGGGGGTTCCTACGAGCAGTACTTC. The encoded protein is CASSLYASGGSYEQYF. The chain is built from TRBV11-2 and TRBJ2-7; 10 bases match TRBD2. The CDR3 covers 16 residues. Per the germline V gene, CDR1 is SGHAT and CDR2 is FQNNGV. V lost 3 bases, J lost 1 base, and 6 bases stayed unmatched.